This TCR beta chain derives from a study of cytomegalovirus exposure and HLA in healthy donors (dated by TCRdb to the late 2010s). Turning to the overall study: According to an earlier analysis of 587 of the donors, some 180 million T cells yielded over 100 million unique TCR beta sequences and 276 Gb of sequence data. HLA typing included class I and class II loci at four-digit resolution. The study was designed to test whether signatures of past pathogen exposure could be identified by cataloging public T cell receptors. Donor age, sex, ethnicity and CMV serostatus were compiled together with the repertoire data. Using immunosequencing, the study profiled T cell repertoires from 500 to 800 subjects and related those repertoires to cytomegalovirus serostatus. Of the roughly 400 genotyped donors, 75% to 85% were placed in the genetic ancestry cluster associated with self-reported Caucasian donors. Roughly 300 gigabases of sequencing data and approximately 85 million unique TCR sequences were included in an early release covering under 650 HLA-typed donors. Because of strong linkage in the cohort, roughly five DR-DQ haplotypes were treated as single units for association and clustering. High-throughput TCR immunosequencing, statistical association of individual TCRs with disease status, and machine learning were combined to predict cytomegalovirus infection status. A later analysis re-analyzed previously published TCR beta repertoires from 666 donors and added high-resolution HLA genotyping to study TCR occurrence patterns. Besides the first cohort of under 700 subjects, a separate validation cohort made up of around 120 different subjects was used. The later analysis used no new phenotypic data to find candidate immune exposures, relying instead on TCR beta sequences and their occurrence across donors. A later genetic analysis used genome-wide SNP genotypes for about 65% of the roughly 700 donors, treating that subset as a discovery cohort. All discovery cohort repertoires had been generated on a single sequencing platform. In an earlier analysis of roughly 600 of the donors, high-throughput TCR beta sequencing was used to judge whether each TCR beta V gene segment behaved as functional or pseudogenic. On average, about 200,000 unique TCR beta nucleotide sequences were sequenced per donor among roughly 430 genotyped donors of the cohort, with around 19% of those sequences being non-productive. Typing coverage differed by locus: A, B, C, DRB1 and DQB1 were typed in roughly 629-630 donors, DQA1 in roughly 500, DPA1 in around 610, and DPB1 in 450 to 490. Broader findings and caveats from the paper: In both the original and validation cohorts, the classifier was reported to diagnose cytomegalovirus status with high specificity and sensitivity. Compared with the roughly 710-donor mean, donors in an Asian-associated ancestry cluster had fewer N-insertions in productive TCRs, according to a later genetic analysis. Strong co-occurrence of HLA alleles, especially DR and DQ, made assigning TCR associations to individual alleles difficult. A further reported finding was that TCR beta sequences accurately predicted the HLA-A and HLA-B alleles for most subjects in the first cohort. Because HLA typing was missing for some donors at each locus, association tests included only the typed subset. In a later analysis, about 17,000 TCR beta sequences were associated with specific HLA alleles at a false discovery rate of 0.05. In an earlier analysis of under 600 of the donors, most TCR beta V segments were observed in productive rearrangements about 90% or about 30% of the time, broadly matching IMGT annotations. The cohort was sequenced for TCR beta chains only, and without alpha or paired-chain data the features that could be detected were limited. Some IMGT-functional V segments, including TRBV6-2 and TRBV6-3, could not be told apart with the 87-base-pair reads, so those segments were excluded. Correlated functional status among segregating V segments might reflect linkage disequilibrium, but an unknown experimental factor could not be ruled out. In a later analysis, most CMV-associated TCR beta chains were found to appear HLA-restricted, with HLA associations seemingly driven largely by CMV exposure. Most TCR sequences were observed very rarely across donors, whereas some public TCRs were present in many individuals. A cluster of highly shared sequence variants was judged likely to represent a technical artifact of the sequencing pipeline. Because counts were too low, about 15 rarely observed V segments, including chromosome 9 orphons, were left out of the earlier analysis of 500 to 750 of the donors. In a later analysis, several top co-occurrence clusters were reported to appear linked to parvovirus B19, influenza, CMV and Epstein-Barr virus. A few of the identified cytomegalovirus-associated TCR beta chains were confirmed in vitro to be specific for cytomegalovirus antigens. The authors suggested that the approach could potentially be extended to other disease states and immunological phenotypes. According to a later analysis, TCR association rates differed among HLA loci, with DRB1 alleles showing the most associated TCRs and HLA-C alleles showing the fewest. A later genetic analysis associated a missense DCLRE1C variant with V-gene and J-gene trimming of TCR beta chains, and an independent cohort replicated the association. A total of 150 to 200 TCR beta chains were listed by the study as associated with cytomegalovirus. For the cohort, immune exposure information was limited to CMV serostatus. In a later analysis, HLA-associated TCR beta chains showed more clonal expansion and lower generation probabilities than non-associated chains that were equally common. Presence/absence analyses assumed roughly uniform sequencing depth across donors, an assumption that may not hold.

The cohort consisted of some 730 healthy bone marrow donors. Cohort members were all nominally healthy when sampled, although unrecorded immune exposures were likely present. The donor tested CMV seronegative, placing the donor among the approximately 360 seronegative members of the cohort. Every donor gave a peripheral blood sample, and the peripheral blood mononuclear cells from that sample were used for TCR beta sequencing. Genomic DNA was extracted from the blood cell samples with the Qiagen DNeasy Blood Extraction Kit. Remarks on this clone: The antigen it recognizes is unknown. The record has no base qualities; no much larger clone is one base away.

Library generation was performed with the immunoSEQ multiplex PCR assay. The multiplex PCR relied on a mix of 60 forward primers for TCR Vbeta segments and 13 reverse primers for TCR Jbeta segments. The CDR3 region of rearranged TCR beta genes was amplified from genomic DNA by a multiplex PCR assay. The amplified TCR beta libraries were sequenced on the Illumina HiSeq System as 87-base-pair reads. In the original analysis: In a later analysis, some 80 million unique TCR beta chains were counted across the 500 to 700 repertoires, and around 11 million of these chains were shared by at least two donors. Raw reads were error-corrected and collapsed into unique sequences with a nearest-neighbor algorithm that merged closely related sequences to remove PCR and sequencing errors. CDR3 sequences were aligned to IMGT reference sequences to assign V, D and J gene segments. For a sequence to be retained, at least a six-nucleotide match to both a V gene segment and a J gene segment was required. Rearrangements were classified as productive when the CDR3 lacked stop codons and remained in frame with V and J, and all other rearrangements were classified as non-productive. CDR3 was defined by IMGT convention, running from the second conserved V-encoded cysteine to the conserved J-encoded phenylalanine. Sequences without an unambiguous match to a single V gene segment were excluded from the earlier analysis of approximately 560 of the donors. In an earlier analysis of more than 500 of the donors, a V segment was called functional when productive rearrangements were above 56.7%, and segregating when the standard deviation between donors exceeded 5%. A statistical classification framework was built for diagnosing cytomegalovirus status from the catalog of TCR beta chain sequences. V and J gene assignment, in a later analysis, came from comparing TCR nucleotide sequences with IMGT/GENE-DB human TR gene sequences. Using the TCRdist pipeline, a later analysis assigned CDR3 sequences along with most-parsimonious VDJ recombination scenarios. In a later analysis, every TCR beta chain was defined by the combination of its CDR3 amino acid sequence and its V-gene family, and reads without a unique V-gene family were dropped. As a way to deal with suspected cross-contamination and a sequencing artifact, a later analysis dropped more than 500 nucleotide sequences that were highly shared and had low generation probability. For each public chain, a later analysis derived a clonal expansion index from normalized ranks of inferred template counts within each repertoire. Generation probabilities in a later analysis came from a VDJ recombination model fitted to out-of-frame rearrangements, and those results were checked against IGoR. In a later analysis, hypergeometric tests were used to score TCR-TCR, TCR-HLA and TCR-CMV co-occurrence, with a repertoire-size bias correction applied to TCR pairs. In a later analysis, false discovery rates were estimated by permuting HLA or CMV assignments 20 times. A later analysis grouped co-occurring TCRs with DBSCAN, adding TCRdist sequence similarity when clustering within HLA-allele-positive subsets. For co-occurrence clustering, repertoires with fewer than 30,000 or more than 120,000 public chains were excluded, along with a handful of repertoires with anomalous nucleotide sharing. What TCRdb holds here is the immuneACCESS table cut down to in-frame rearrangements. Part of the clones is not present; checked against another copy, under half of the missing clones reflect an unresolved V gene, and the others are unexplained. The DNA gave D and trimming, while V, J and clone size come from that table. This sample has about 150,000 clones in its table, and about 64% of those were observed once. The ten largest make up about 4.5% of the sample.

Ends trimmed: V by 4 bases, J by 4 bases; bases unmatched to a gene: 6. As encoded in the germline V gene (reference sequence), CDR1 is SEHNR while CDR2 is FQNEAQ. Counted from cysteine to phenylalanine, this CDR3 has 15 amino acids. This entry keeps only the CDR3 DNA: 45 bases, framed from base 1. Here the chain combines TRBV7-9 and TRBJ2-7; TRBD2 fits 11 bases in the junction. Sequenced: PBMCs. The TCR comes from a man aged 55 to 70 in good health and CMV-seronegative. The CDR3 corresponds to CASSSGLAGSYEQYF. The sequence in DNA is TGTGCCAGCAGCTCTGGACTAGCGGGTTCGTACGAGCAGTACTTC.